This paragraph covers one T cell receptor beta chain sequence. Produced via immunoSEQ multiplex PCR; TCRdb's table is partial and in-frame only. The repertoire includes 85,000 to 95,000 clones, roughly 90% of them detected once, and 13% to 15% sits in the top ten. The CDR3 has 13 residues. From germline, CDR1 is MNHEY and CDR2 SVGAGI. Trimming pared 11 bases from V and 4 bases from J, leaving 17 bases between. The sample is drawn from a study of control samples from healthy donors and cancer patients. V is TRBV6-5 and J is TRBJ1-2; unclear D gene. The sequence was obtained from an older woman in good health. The sequenced sample consisted of blood. The CDR3 DNA follows: TGTGCCGCCTCGGACGCCCCTATCTATGGCTACACCTTC. It specifies CAASDAPIYGYTF.